The present TCR beta chain was sequenced within a study of technical replicates of blood from a few donors. Germline CDR1 is PRHDT and CDR2 is FYEKMQ (reference sequence). This CDR3 spans 13 amino acids. V shed 5 bases, J shed 4 bases, and the junction held 2 bases outside the gene matches. Libraries were prepared by immunoSEQ multiplex PCR; TCRdb keeps only in-frame clonotypes and omits some of them. The profile shows fewer than 100,000 clones, around 97% of them singletons. Sequences were obtained from T cells isolated from PBMCs. The chain joins TRBV13 to TRBJ2-5; 9 bases are shared with TRBD1. This clonotype was obtained from a human donor in good health. This CDR3 is CASSDRGRETQYF. The CDR3, as DNA: TGTGCCAGCAGCGACAGGGGGAGAGAGACCCAGTACTTC.